This T cell receptor beta chain was recorded in a study of T cell responses to AZD1222 COVID-19 vaccine. Germline loops: CDR1 MNHEY, CDR2 SMNVEV (reference sequence). Trimming took off 2 bases at V and 0 bases at J, with 16 bases between the two ends. There are 17 residues in the CDR3. As concerns this clone: Its antigen is undetermined.

Clones were read by immunoSEQ multiplex PCR, and TCRdb kept only the in-frame ones, dropping some. The sample contains roughly 86,000 clones, 85% of which appear only once. Study findings and constraints: Donors were mostly white British, more females; clonal diversity possibly underestimated. The study found Spike-specific TCR breadth and depth rose after two AZD1222 doses.

This clonotype was sampled from an adult who received the AZD1222 COVID-19 vaccine. V is TRBV27 and J is TRBJ1-1, with D maybe TRBD1 (5 bases). Material: peripheral blood, obtained 28 days after the second AZD1222 dose. CDR3 protein: CASSLLRGEGMNTEAFF. The DNA for the CDR3 is TGTGCCAGCAGTTTACTTAGGGGAGAGGGGATGAACACTGAAGCTTTCTTT.